These 23 T cell receptor beta chains were all obtained from the same sample, sequenced in a study of T cells in Graves' hyperthyroidism and ophthalmopathy. TCR beta CDR3 sequences were amplified from RNA transcripts. First-round RT-PCR with HTBI primers amplified the TCR CDR3 region. Via MiXCR, TCRdb re-called the multiplex PCR reads, giving one row per CDR3 protein. The table has roughly 200,000 distinct CDR3 sequences, approximately 16% seen once. The sequenced sample was blood. The origin of the receptors is a man aged 35-49 years with Graves' hyperthyroidism.

This clonotype was seen ten or more times. This sequence joins TRBV7-9 and TRBJ2-7, with D unclear. The CDR3 extends over 12 amino acids. Per the germline V gene, CDR1 is SEHNR and CDR2 is FQNEAQ (reference sequence). Trimming shortened V by 4 bases and J by 2 bases, and 6 bases separated the two germline ends. The CDR3: CASSSQTYEQYF. The CDR3 region has the DNA TGTGCCAGCAGCTCACAGACCTACGAGCAGTACTTC.

This clonotype was counted between two and nine times. The chain employs TRBV2 and TRBJ2-5, with D possibly matching TRBD2 (5 bases). CDR1 SNHLY and CDR2 FYNNEI come from the germline V gene. The CDR3 contains 15 residues. Trimming removed 7 bases at V and 3 bases at J, with 18 bases between. The CDR3 bases are TGTGCCAGCATCCAGGCAGCGGCCCTCAAAGAGACCCAGTACTTC. Translating it yields CASIQAAALKETQYF.

This chain connects TRBV4-3 to TRBJ2-2, with TRBD1 matching over 7 bases. The CDR3 has 14 amino acids. Per the germline V gene, CDR1 is LGHNA and CDR2 is YSLEER. This CDR3 is CATRGTVYTGELFF. DNA of the CDR3: TGCGCGACGAGGGGGACAGTTTACACCGGGGAGCTGTTTTTT.

V is TRBV20-1 and J is TRBJ1-6; 9 bases align to TRBD1. This CDR3 is built from 14 residues. Germline CDR1 and CDR2: DFQATT and SNEGSKA (reference sequence). V was pared by 1 base and J by 10 bases, with 5 bases of the junction left unmatched. The CDR3 region is CSARARTGESPLHF. The CDR3 coding sequence is TGCAGTGCTAGAGCCCGGACAGGGGAGTCACCCCTCCACTTT.

The chain links TRBV4-3 to TRBJ2-3, with 8 bases aligning to TRBD2. With 3 bases clipped from V and 0 bases from J, the junction kept 8 bases outside the gene matches. This CDR3 is 17 amino acids long. Germline values: CDR1 LGHNA, CDR2 YSLEER. Here the CDR3 DNA reads TGCGCCAGCAGCCACTCGGGACTAGGGGAGAGCACAGATACGCAGTATTTT. Translated, it gives CASSHSGLGESTDTQYF.

This clonotype was seen at least ten times. This chain joins TRBV5-1 and TRBJ1-5; D remains unclear. The germline gives CDR1 SGHRS, CDR2 YFSETQ. The CDR3 sequence is 13 residues long. Trimming shortened V by 0 bases and J by 3 bases, and 4 bases separated the two germline ends. CDR3 amino acids: CASSLEVNQPQHF. DNA for the CDR3: TGCGCCAGCAGCTTGGAGGTCAATCAGCCCCAGCATTTT.

This clonotype occurred many times. The chain is built from TRBV28 and TRBJ2-7; 8 bases line up with TRBD1. The junction had 5 bases not matched to a gene; V was cut back by 5 bases and J by 2 bases. The CDR3 length is 14 residues. The germline V gene encodes CDR1 MDHEN and CDR2 SYDVKM. The CDR3 nucleotides are TGTGCCAGCAGTGCGCCGGGACAGGCCTACGAGCAGTACTTC. This gives the protein CASSAPGQAYEQYF.

This clonotype came up many times. This chain joins TRBV24-1 and TRBJ1-2; D is ambiguous. The CDR3 has 14 amino acids. CDR1 is KGHDR, CDR2 SFDVKD, per germline. Trimming removed 3 bases from V and 4 bases from J, with 11 bases in between. Here the CDR3 reads CATSDGTLTYGYTF. CDR3 nucleotide sequence: TGTGCCACCAGTGATGGCACGCTGACCTATGGCTACACCTTC.

The table lists this clonotype with a few counts. The V gene is TRBV6-1, the J gene TRBJ2-7, with D perhaps matching TRBD1 (7 bases). V shed 6 bases and J shed 2 bases, with 17 bases lying between them. CDR3 length equals 15 residues. Germline CDR1 reads MNHNS; CDR2 reads SASEGT. CDR3 residues: CASSSRGRGAYEQYF. In nucleotides, the CDR3 is TGTGCCAGCAGCTCCCGGGGCAGGGGGGCCTACGAGCAGTACTTC.

This clonotype occurred many times. This sequence joins TRBV7-9 and TRBJ2-4, with 9 bases fitting TRBD1. The CDR3 is 15 amino acids. V shed 4 bases and J 7 bases; nucleotides not matched to a gene: 8. The V gene's germline CDR1 is SEHNR and CDR2 FQNEAQ (reference sequence). The CDR3: CASSSYRDRDNIQYF. The CDR3 region has the DNA TGTGCCAGCAGCTCGTACCGGGACAGGGATAACATTCAGTACTTC.

The table lists this clonotype with many counts. The V and J genes are TRBV6-2 or TRBV6-3 and TRBJ2-7; D is undetermined. This CDR3 comprises 14 residues. Germline loops: CDR1 MNHEY, CDR2 SVGEGT. Trimming shortened V by 7 bases and J by 1 base, and 14 bases separated the two germline ends. CDR3 in amino acids: CASNPFVRSYEQYF. The CDR3 coding sequence is TGTGCCAGCAACCCCTTCGTCCGGTCCTACGAGCAGTACTTC.

The J gene is TRBJ1-2, the V gene TRBV6-1, with D perhaps TRBD1 (6 bases). From germline, CDR1 is MNHNS and CDR2 SASEGT. There are 12 residues in the CDR3. V lost 6 bases and J 4 bases, leaving 9 bases between the germline ends. The chain's CDR3 is CASRDSFYGYTF. The CDR3 DNA follows: TGTGCCAGCAGGGACAGCTTCTATGGCTACACCTTC.

Ten or more counts support this clonotype. This rearrangement joins TRBV4-3 to TRBJ1-5; TRBD1 is a possible D gene (5 bases). Per germline, CDR1 LGHNA and CDR2 YSLEER. Trimming pared 0 bases from V and 7 bases from J, leaving 10 bases between. There are 14 residues in the CDR3. CDR3 DNA: TGCGCCAGCAGCCAAGATGCGCGGGGCCAGCCCCAGCATTTT. This sequence encodes CASSQDARGQPQHF.

The rearrangement joins TRBV13 to TRBJ1-1, with no clear D. Germline V gene lookup returns CDR1 PRHDT and CDR2 FYEKMQ (reference sequence). The germline V and J ends were trimmed by 1 base and 1 base, with 13 bases remaining between them. The CDR3 has 16 amino acids. The CDR3 DNA reads as TGTGCCAGCAGCTTAGTGAGCCTCCGGTCGAACACTGAAGCTTTCTTT. Protein product: CASSLVSLRSNTEAFF.

This clonotype has a count of ten or more. The gene calls are TRBV6-1 and TRBJ1-1; D gene uncertain. Germline V CDR1 and CDR2: MNHNS, SASEGT. V gave up 7 bases and J gave up 9 bases, with 21 bases separating them. The CDR3 contains 14 residues. CDR3: CASTIRGMTDQAFF. The DNA of the CDR3 is TGTGCCAGCACCATCCGGGGAATGACGGATCAAGCTTTCTTT.

There are a few counts of this clonotype. The rearrangement links TRBV4-3 to TRBJ1-3; 8 nucleotides line up with TRBD1. CDR1 is LGHNA, CDR2 YSLEER, per germline. V dropped 1 base and J dropped 9; count of bases not matched to a gene: 8. CDR3 length equals 15 residues. The CDR3, as DNA: TGCGCCAGCAGCCAAGCTCCAGGGGGCATTGGCACCATATATTTT. Protein sequence: CASSQAPGGIGTIYF.

In its sample, this clonotype was seen many times. The chain uses TRBV12-3 or TRBV12-4 and TRBJ1-2; TRBD1 is a possible D gene (6 bases). Trimming cost V 5 bases and J 7 bases, with 11 bases left between them. CDR3 length: 12 residues. The CDR3 DNA is TGTGCCAGCAGTCTACAGGGCCTTGGCTACACCTTC. Its protein is CASSLQGLGYTF.

The sample holds many counts of this clonotype. Mismatch with germline at one junction end may stem from a read error. The CDR3 DNA reads TGTGCCCGCAGTGCGGGGGGGGTGAACACAGATACGCAGTATTTT. The encoded protein is CARSAGGVNTDTQYF. The genes are TRBV2 and TRBJ2-3; 9 bases fit TRBD2. The germline V gene encodes CDR1 SNHLY and CDR2 FYNNEI. The CDR3 spans 15 residues.

This clonotype has ten or more counts. V is TRBV30 and J is TRBJ1-2; D is ambiguous. From germline, CDR1 is GTSNPN and CDR2 SVGIG (reference sequence). The CDR3 loop spans 15 amino acids. V lost 0 bases and J 4 bases, leaving 15 bases between the germline ends. The CDR3 here is CAWSVPWAPSYGYTF. The CDR3 DNA is TGTGCCTGGAGTGTACCGTGGGCCCCATCCTATGGCTACACCTTC.

This chain connects TRBV11-3 to TRBJ2-7; D call uncertain. V was shortened by 2 bases and J by 3 bases, with 14 bases between the two germline ends. The CDR3 has 15 amino acids. CDR1 SGHNT and CDR2 YENEEA come from the germline V gene. CDR3 DNA sequence: TGTGCCAGCAGCTTAACCCCGAACACAAACTACGAGCAGTACTTC. Translated: CASSLTPNTNYEQYF.

V gene TRBV11-2 combines with J gene TRBJ2-3; TRBD1 aligns across 8 bases. This CDR3 is built from 14 residues. J lost 4 bases, V lost 5 bases, and 5 bases had no gene match. Germline CDR1 is SGHAT and CDR2 is FQNNGV. CDR3 DNA: TGTGCCAGCAGCCAAGAGACAGGGGCAGATACGCAGTATTTT. Protein: CASSQETGADTQYF.

Ten or more counts support this clonotype. This sequence joins TRBV6-1 and TRBJ2-5, with 12 nucleotides matching TRBD1. The CDR3 is 16 residues long. Trimming at V came to 4 bases and at J to 5 bases, leaving 8 bases not matched to a gene. Germline V CDR1 and CDR2: MNHNS, SASEGT. This CDR3 reads CASSGTGTGGRETQYF. The CDR3 nucleotides are TGTGCCAGCAGTGGAACCGGGACAGGGGGCAGGGAGACCCAGTACTTC.

Points on this clonotype: This may stem from a read error, because a much larger clone lies one nucleotide away. The J gene is TRBJ1-1, the V gene TRBV20-1; TRBD1 aligns across 11 bases. V lost 3 bases and J lost 4; bases outside the gene matches: 7. Germline V gene data show CDR1 as DFQATT and CDR2 as SNEGSKA (reference sequence). The CDR3 has 15 amino acids. The CDR3 loop reads CSASDRDRGITEAFF. CDR3 nucleotide sequence: TGCAGTGCTAGCGACCGGGACAGGGGGATCACTGAAGCTTTCTTT.